Listed here is a single T cell receptor beta chain. Antigen: not known. UMI-labeled TRB cDNA libraries were prepared by 5' RACE. TCRdb reprocessed the 5' RACE reads and keeps a single row for each CDR3 protein, giving no DNA. The table lists 75,000 to 100,000 distinct CDR3 sequences. These data originate in a study of CXCR3-negative and CXCR3-positive naive CD8 T cells. Overall study context: A total of 150 million or so TRB reads was generated, with about 1.5 +/- 0.3 million per library. Overall study results and limits: No difference in surface CD5 was seen between naive subsets, and TCR strength was inferred from TRB CDR3 properties. TRB CDR3s were more hydrophobic in CXCR3-positive than in CXCR3-negative naive cells. Comparably high diversity was seen in both naive subsets, and much lower diversity in memory CD8+ cells.

This CDR3 has 14 amino acids. CDR1 is DFQATT and CDR2 is SNEGSKA in the germline V gene (reference sequence). The naive CD8+ gate required CD45RO-CCR7+CD27+CD95- phenotype. The source of this sequence is a human donor in good health. Some clones in this sample may be carry-over from other donors' samples. The source material was naive CXCR3+ CD8+ T cells from blood. Described subset: CD45RO-CCR7+CD27+CD95- naive CD8+ T cells expressing CXCR3 (TNR3+). This chain links TRBV20-1 with TRBJ2-1; TCRdb gives TRBD2 as the D gene, but with no DNA this cannot be confirmed. CDR3 region: CSAGLAGVHNEQFF.